These T cell receptor beta chains were read from a single sample in a study of T cells expressing NK-cell markers. From the 5' RACE reads, TCRdb lists one entry per CDR3 protein and no DNA. Here the sample table reports over 350,000 distinct CDR3 sequences. The sequenced sample was blood T cells: a sorted CD56 or NKG2C T cell subset, CD4+ or CD8+ T cells, or bulk PBMC T cells (not recorded which). The receptors were sampled from a woman aged 45-65 years in good health. Both conserved end residues are part of each CDR3. Each record gives: V gene, J gene, CDR3 protein.

TRBV30,TRBJ2-4,CAWSVRERDIQYF
TRBV7-2,TRBJ2-1,CASSLEWASGYNEQFF
TRBV7-6,TRBJ2-5,CASSLMTRGTSGIRETQYF
TRBV20-1,TRBJ1-1,CSAKPGRGLNTEAFF
TRBV9,TRBJ1-2,CASSVGPGRDGYTF
TRBV12-2,TRBJ1-5,CASRLDLGQVVRQPQHF
TRBV6-5,TRBJ2-3,CASRFIDTQYF
TRBV10-2,TRBJ2-2,CASRGLAGDHGELFF
TRBV5-1,TRBJ2-1,CASSLVGTTSKNEQFF
TRBV14,TRBJ2-7,CASSLNQVPYEQYF
TRBV29-1,TRBJ2-1,CSAFSGRIDNEQFF
TRBV10-3,TRBJ2-5,CAISGPGTSGGGQETQYF
TRBV12-3/TRBV12-4,TRBJ2-7,CASSPSGELSYEQYF
TRBV29-1,TRBJ2-5,CSVGGQIQETQYF
TRBV3-1,TRBJ1-2,CASSSRPGDGYTF
TRBV11-2,TRBJ2-2,CASSLGPISGGVTGELFF
TRBV14,TRBJ1-4,CASSSIETVEKLFF
TRBV12-3/TRBV12-4,TRBJ2-7,CASSLTGGGTRQYF
TRBV18,TRBJ1-1,CASSHRAGSQNTEAFF
TRBV24-1,TRBJ2-1,CATSDPSPSDEQFF
TRBV29-1,TRBJ2-7,CSVRTGGFYEQYF
TRBV29-1,TRBJ2-3,CSVTLGTSQDTQYF
TRBV20-1,TRBJ1-1,CSAERGSEAFF
TRBV29-1,TRBJ2-1,CSVGGRGRWNEQFF
TRBV29-1,TRBJ2-3,CSVLGGSTDTQYF
TRBV12-3/TRBV12-4,TRBJ2-7,CASSLGQGAQEQYF
TRBV6-5,TRBJ2-1,CASSYQFAPYNEQFF
TRBV5-1,TRBJ2-1,CASSPLAGEDNEQFF
TRBV19,TRBJ2-3,CASRLTHSRTDTQYF
TRBV4-1,TRBJ2-5,CASSLRSTSGTETQYF
TRBV5-1,TRBJ1-1,CASSLPGRGMNTEAFF
TRBV28,TRBJ1-4,CASTTQTGGLEKLFF
TRBV5-1,TRBJ2-7,CASSLRLAGEGGYEQYF
TRBV12-3/TRBV12-4,TRBJ1-5,CASSLAGGGVQPQHF
TRBV15,TRBJ1-2,CATSRPDSSYGYTF
TRBV12-3/TRBV12-4,TRBJ2-1,CASSLGQGLEQFF
TRBV7-9,TRBJ2-5,CASSIRTSNIPETQYF
TRBV12-3/TRBV12-4,TRBJ2-4,CASSLVGGAGGGDIQYF
TRBV11-1,TRBJ2-2,CASSWGTRMLANTGELFF
TRBV10-3,TRBJ2-3,CAISLSSGDTQYF
TRBV2,TRBJ1-1,CASSEGRLNTEAFF
TRBV5-1,TRBJ2-3,CASSFSVERVADTQYF
TRBV19,TRBJ1-1,CASSMVLTDANTEAFF
TRBV23-1,TRBJ2-1,CASRKTSGSGEQFF